This passage covers 22 T cell receptor beta chains from one sample sequenced in a study of cytomegalovirus exposure and HLA in healthy donors. Both 60 Vbeta primers and 13 Jbeta primers went into the PCR. Sequencing was performed with immunoSEQ multiplex PCR; in TCRdb, only in-frame clones are kept and a portion is missing. The sample lists over 200,000 clones; approximately 68% were seen once. Sequenced sample: PBMCs. These receptors were taken from a woman in her 30s in good health and CMV-seronegative.

The DNA of the CDR3 is TGTGCCAGCTCACCACCCGAGCTGAACACTGAAGCTTTCTTT. It yields the protein CASSPPELNTEAFF. The chain is built from TRBV18 and TRBJ1-1; D gene uncertain. Germline CDR1 reads KGHSH; CDR2 reads LQKENI. Trimming removed 0 bases from V and 0 bases from J, with 5 bases in between. This CDR3 comprises 14 residues.

The V and J genes are TRBV9 and TRBJ2-2, with TRBD2 matching 10 bases. The germline gives CDR1 SGDLS, CDR2 YYNGEE. This CDR3 has 15 residues. Germline trimming cut 0 bases from V and 9 bases from J; bases unmatched to any gene: 5. CDR3 coding DNA: TGTGCCAGCAGCGTAGCTACTAGCGGGGCCCGGGAGCTGTTTTTT. It codes for CASSVATSGARELFF.

The rearrangement links TRBV5-4 to TRBJ2-5; 9 nucleotides agree with TRBD2. The ends lost 4 bases at V and 11 bases at J; junction bases unmatched: 12. This CDR3 region has 14 residues. Germline V lookup: CDR1 SGHNT, CDR2 YYREEE (reference sequence). For the CDR3, the DNA is TGTGCCAGCAGCCCCGGGACTAGCCGGCAAGAGCAGTACTTC. Translated: CASSPGTSRQEQYF.

The V call is TRBV19, the J call TRBJ2-5; possibly TRBD1 for D (6 bases). This CDR3 region has 14 residues. Germline values: CDR1 LNHDA, CDR2 SQIVND (reference sequence). Trimming stripped 1 base from V and 5 bases from J, with 11 bases between. The CDR3 sequence: CASSIVGGWETQYF. CDR3 nucleotide sequence: TGTGCCAGTAGTATAGTTGGGGGCTGGGAGACCCAGTACTTC.

The rearrangement joins TRBV6-1 to TRBJ2-1; the D is unclear. CDR3 length: 14 amino acids. Germline assignment: CDR1 MNHNS and CDR2 SASEGT. Trimming removed 3 bases from V and 9 bases from J, with 15 bases in between. The CDR3 coding sequence is TGTGCCAGCAGTGAGAGACGATTTTCTAGTGAGCAGTTCTTC. It encodes CASSERRFSSEQFF.

CDR3 loop: CASRSSTDNEQFF. CDR3 coding DNA: TGTGCCAGCAGGTCTAGCACCGACAATGAGCAGTTCTTC. The chain combines TRBV9 with TRBJ2-1, with D possibly being TRBD2 (5 bases). V lost 5 bases, J lost 5 bases, and 11 bases lay in between. From germline, CDR1 is SGDLS and CDR2 YYNGEE. The CDR3 is 13 amino acids.

J is TRBJ1-2 and V is TRBV7-2; 7 bases are shared with TRBD1. The germline V gene has CDR1 SGHTA and CDR2 FQGNSA. The CDR3 is 14 residues long. Unmatched junction bases numbered 7, after V lost 5 bases and J lost 4 bases. In DNA, the CDR3 is TGTGCCAGCAGCCTTACCGGGACAGCCTATGGCTACACCTTC. This encodes CASSLTGTAYGYTF.

The chain is built from TRBV7-9 and TRBJ1-6, with 8 bases that match TRBD1. The ends lost 4 bases at V and 8 bases at J; junction bases unmatched: 4. The CDR3 is 14 amino acids. Germline values: CDR1 SEHNR, CDR2 FQNEAQ (reference sequence). In DNA, the CDR3 is TGTGCCAGCAGCTACGACAGGGGCTATTCACCCCTCCACTTT. Encoded protein: CASSYDRGYSPLHF.

The sample holds a few counts of this clone. CDR3 loop: CASSEFATGGNQPQHF. The CDR3 bases are TGTGCCAGCAGTGAGTTCGCGACAGGGGGCAATCAGCCCCAGCATTTT. This rearrangement joins TRBV6-1 to TRBJ1-5; 8 nucleotides line up with TRBD1. Trimming removed 3 bases from V and 2 bases from J; junction bases left unmatched: 6. This CDR3 contains 16 residues. The germline V gene encodes CDR1 MNHNS and CDR2 SASEGT.

This chain connects TRBV6-6 to TRBJ1-1; possibly TRBD1 for D (6 bases). The CDR3 contains 14 residues. In germline, CDR1 is MNHNY, CDR2 SVGAGI (reference sequence). Trimming shortened V by 5 bases and J by 0 bases, and 10 bases separated the two germline ends. The CDR3 reads CASSETGMNTEAFF. In nucleotides, the CDR3 is TGTGCCAGCAGTGAGACAGGAATGAACACTGAAGCTTTCTTT.

The chain couples TRBV18 to TRBJ2-3; perhaps TRBD1 as D (6 bases). Per germline, CDR1 KGHSH and CDR2 LQKENI. The CDR3 length is 15 residues. With 6 bases removed from V and 6 bases from J, the gap between germline ends came to 19 bases. CDR3 DNA sequence: TGTGCCAGCTCTTCCGGACAGCAAATGACGGATACGCAGTATTTT. Amino acids: CASSSGQQMTDTQYF.

This chain connects TRBV5-1 to TRBJ1-2; 7 bases align to TRBD1. CDR1 SGHRS and CDR2 YFSETQ come from the germline V gene. V gave up 4 bases and J gave up 3 bases; unmatched junction bases: 9. The CDR3 is 15 residues long. The chain's CDR3 is CASSKNPGTDYGYTF. As DNA, the CDR3 is TGCGCCAGCAGCAAAAACCCGGGGACAGACTATGGCTACACCTTC.

As DNA, the CDR3 is TGTGCCAGCGCTACCGGGACAGGGACCGGGGAGCTGTTTTTT. The encoded protein is CASATGTGTGELFF. The genes are TRBV19 and TRBJ2-2, with 9 bases lining up with TRBD1. The CDR3 is 14 amino acids. In germline, CDR1 is LNHDA, CDR2 SQIVND (reference sequence). Germline trimming cut 9 bases from V and 5 bases from J; bases unmatched to any gene: 7.

This clone was seen only once. The V gene is TRBV18, the J gene TRBJ1-2, with no clear D. Germline V gene lookup returns CDR1 KGHSH and CDR2 LQKENI. The germline V and J ends were trimmed by 6 bases and 10 bases, with 12 bases remaining between them. CDR3 length: 11 amino acids. The CDR3 loop is CASSGNGLYTF. The DNA for the CDR3 is TGTGCCAGCTCCGGTAACGGTCTCTACACCTTC.

The chain couples TRBV6-1 to TRBJ1-1, with 9 bases fitting TRBD1. Germline-derived CDR1 and CDR2 are MNHNS and SASEGT. The CDR3 runs to 14 residues. V trimming: 5 bases; J trimming: 5 bases; junction bases outside the gene matches: 6. This CDR3 reads CASSLQQGATEAFF. In DNA, the CDR3 is TGTGCCAGCAGTCTCCAACAGGGGGCAACTGAAGCTTTCTTT.

This clone was seen a few times. This chain joins TRBV30 and TRBJ1-1, with D perhaps TRBD1 (5 bases). This CDR3 spans 15 amino acids. Trimming removed 0 bases at V and 0 bases at J, with 11 bases between. From germline, CDR1 is GTSNPN and CDR2 SVGIG (reference sequence). CDR3 bases: TGTGCCTGGAGTGTACAGTACAGGTTGAACACTGAAGCTTTCTTT. It yields the protein CAWSVQYRLNTEAFF.

The chain employs TRBV6-5 and TRBJ1-1; D remains ambiguous. This CDR3 comprises 12 residues. V lost 5 bases, J lost 4 bases, and 8 bases lay in between. CDR1 MNHEY and CDR2 SVGAGI come from the germline V gene. The CDR3 is CASSTRATEAFF. The CDR3 DNA sequence: TGTGCCAGCAGTACCCGCGCCACTGAAGCTTTCTTT.

The CDR3: CASGTGNYNEQFF. CDR3 bases: TGTGCCTCCGGGACAGGGAACTACAATGAGCAGTTCTTC. V is TRBV30 and J is TRBJ2-1; 9 positions match TRBD1. Unmatched junction bases numbered 4, after V lost 7 bases and J lost 3 bases. The CDR3 covers 13 residues. Germline-derived CDR1 and CDR2 are GTSNPN and SVGIG (reference sequence).

V is TRBV5-6 and J is TRBJ2-3; TRBD2 matches 8 bases. Germline CDR1 reads SGHDT; CDR2 reads YYEEEE. The CDR3 has 16 amino acids. V was pared by 4 bases and J by 2 bases, with 9 bases of the junction left unmatched. The CDR3 spells CASSPTGTRFTDTQYF. CDR3 in DNA: TGTGCCAGCAGCCCCACCGGGACTAGATTCACAGATACGCAGTATTTT.

This clone was counted only a few times. The CDR3: CASSIQGSNQPQHF. The CDR3 region has the DNA TGTGCCAGTAGTATTCAGGGAAGCAATCAGCCCCAGCATTTT. The chain has TRBV19 and TRBJ1-5, with D possibly TRBD1 on 5 matching bases. The CDR3 sequence is 14 residues long. The V and J ends lost 3 bases and 1 base respectively, with 7 bases between them. The V gene's germline CDR1 is LNHDA and CDR2 SQIVND (reference sequence).

The V call is TRBV7-2, the J call TRBJ2-5; D possibly corresponds to TRBD2 (5 bases). The CDR3 extends over 15 amino acids. The V gene's germline CDR1 is SGHTA and CDR2 FQGNSA. V was trimmed by 2 bases and J by 6 bases, leaving 16 bases between them. The CDR3 region is CASSLSSGDLKTQYF. DNA of the CDR3: TGTGCCAGCAGCTTATCCAGCGGTGACTTAAAGACCCAGTACTTC.

The rearrangement uses TRBV30 and TRBJ2-7; 7 bases map to TRBD1. The V gene's germline CDR1 is GTSNPN and CDR2 SVGIG (reference sequence). Losses at the gene ends were 4 bases for V and 4 bases for J; bases not matched to a gene: 13. CDR3 length: 15 amino acids. CDR3 sequence reads: CAWTFRGIPSYEQYF. For the CDR3, the DNA is TGTGCCTGGACTTTCAGGGGGATCCCCTCGTACGAGCAGTACTTC.